The entry below gives a single T cell receptor beta chain sequence along with its context. Antigen specificity is unknown. Through a sample-barcoded 5' primer and a J-beta primer mix, a second PCR was run for roughly 6 to 11 cycles. MiXCR, applied by TCRdb to the 5' RACE reads, yields one record per CDR3 protein. Here the sample spans under 2,000,000 distinct CDR3 sequences, roughly 52% being singletons. Per the germline V gene, CDR1 is SQVTM and CDR2 is ANQGSEA. Germline trimming cut 3 bases from V and 1 base from J; bases unmatched to any gene: 6. The CDR3 extends over 14 amino acids. The data derive from a study of blood T cells in healthy people across ages. Healthy Caucasian individuals from Russia aged roughly 6 to 95 were enrolled as donors. PBMCs numbering at least 6.5 million were isolated per sample. Study-level results: Age brought a roughly linear fall in TCR beta diversity measured per million T cells. The lack of PBMC sorting stopped any conclusive naive versus antigen-experienced comparison.

The chain has TRBV29-1 and TRBJ2-7, with 7 bases matching TRBD2. The TCR was taken from a middle-aged woman in good health. Material for sequencing was blood. CDR3 bases: TGCAGCGTTGATGCCGGGGGGATTTCCTACGAGCAGTACTTC. Translating gives CSVDAGGISYEQYF.